Each of the 18 T cell receptor beta chains below was sequenced from the same sample in a study of graft-versus-host responses after intestinal transplantation. No antigen has been assigned to these receptors. Measured with immunoSEQ multiplex PCR; TCRdb has only the in-frame clones, and not every one. The table records about 120,000 clones, about 92% of them present only once. Sequencing was performed on unstimulated CD8+ T cells sorted from spleen or lymph node cells, taken before transplant. The receptors originated from a human donor who was the organ donor for an intestinal transplant.

The chain combines TRBV7-3 with TRBJ2-6; D gene ambiguous. This CDR3 has 13 amino acids. Germline lookup yields CDR1 SGHTA and CDR2 FQGTGA. Deletions cut 5 bases from V and 2 bases from J, with 4 bases between. The CDR3: CASSLAGANVLTF. CDR3 in DNA: TGTGCCAGCAGCCTCGCTGGGGCCAACGTCCTGACTTTC.

The CDR3 is CASSPGVGVGTEAFF. As DNA, the CDR3 is TGCGCCAGCAGCCCGGGAGTAGGGGTCGGCACTGAAGCTTTCTTT. The rearrangement uses TRBV5-1 and TRBJ1-1; TRBD1 is a possible D gene (5 bases). The CDR3 totals 15 residues. From germline, CDR1 is SGHRS and CDR2 YFSETQ. The germline V and J ends were trimmed by 4 bases and 4 bases, with 17 bases remaining between them.

The chain employs TRBV5-6 and TRBJ1-2; 10 bases agree with TRBD1. Unmatched junction bases numbered 4, after V lost 2 bases and J lost 3 bases. This CDR3 spans 15 amino acids. Germline values: CDR1 SGHDT, CDR2 YYEEEE. The CDR3 protein is CASSLGTGDYYGYTF. CDR3 DNA: TGTGCCAGCAGCTTAGGGACAGGGGATTACTATGGCTACACCTTC.

The chain couples TRBV5-4 to TRBJ2-5, with D uncertain. Germline V lookup: CDR1 SGHNT, CDR2 YYREEE (reference sequence). The V and J ends lost 2 bases and 1 base respectively, with 0 bases between them. CDR3 length: 11 residues. CDR3: CASSFQETQYF. DNA of the CDR3: TGTGCCAGCAGCTTCCAAGAGACCCAGTACTTC.

The chain joins TRBV6-1 to TRBJ1-3; no firm D call. V lost 3 bases to trimming and J lost 6 bases, with 15 bases between them. This CDR3 region has 15 residues. Germline CDR1 reads MNHNS; CDR2 reads SASEGT. The CDR3 loop is CASSEDRFAVNTIYF. CDR3 nucleotide sequence: TGTGCCAGCAGTGAGGACCGGTTCGCCGTAAACACCATATATTTT.

The DNA for the CDR3 is TGTGCCAGCAGCATCGGACTAGCGGTACTGGGGGATACGCAGTATTTT. Translating it yields CASSIGLAVLGDTQYF. The rearrangement joins TRBV7-8 to TRBJ2-3; 10 bases fit TRBD2. Losses at the gene ends were 5 bases for V and 6 bases for J; bases not matched to a gene: 11. The germline V gene encodes CDR1 SGHVS and CDR2 FQNEAQ. There are 16 residues in the CDR3.

The chain joins TRBV27 to TRBJ2-1, with D unclear. CDR3 length: 15 residues. Germline CDR1 MNHEY, CDR2 SMNVEV (reference sequence). Trimming stripped 5 bases from V and 3 bases from J, with 14 bases between. The CDR3 nucleotides are TGTGCCAGCAGTCCCTTTTATATGGGCTACAATGAGCAGTTCTTC. Encoded protein: CASSPFYMGYNEQFF.

This chain joins TRBV28 and TRBJ2-7; 8 nucleotides agree with TRBD1. Germline CDR1 is MDHEN and CDR2 is SYDVKM. With V trimmed by 6 bases and J by 7 bases, 11 bases remained unmatched. This CDR3 spans 14 amino acids. The CDR3 region has the DNA TGTGCCAGCAGCACCGGATGGACAGGGAGGGAGCAGTACTTC. As protein: CASSTGWTGREQYF.

The J gene is TRBJ2-7, the V gene TRBV5-1; D may correspond to TRBD1 or TRBD2 (5 bases each). CDR1 is SGHRS, CDR2 YFSETQ, per germline. The CDR3 is 16 residues long. V was clipped by 0 bases and J by 3 bases, with 16 bases between them. The CDR3 DNA is TGCGCCAGCAGCTTGGCCAACGGGACCCGACGCTACGAGCAGTACTTC. Encoded protein: CASSLANGTRRYEQYF.

This sequence joins TRBV4-1 and TRBJ2-1; TRBD1 or TRBD2 may be the D gene (5 bases each). Germline CDR1 and CDR2: MGHRA and YSYEKL. V dropped 0 bases and J dropped 9 bases, with 12 bases sitting between them. The CDR3 contains 14 residues. CDR3: CASSQEMGPSEQFF. The CDR3 bases are TGCGCCAGCAGCCAAGAGATGGGACCGAGTGAGCAGTTCTTC.

Only one count was recorded for this clone. This sequence joins TRBV9 and TRBJ2-7, with 7 positions matching TRBD2. Germline lookup yields CDR1 SGDLS and CDR2 YYNGEE. The CDR3 is 13 amino acids. V lost 3 bases and J lost 6; bases outside the gene matches: 6. The CDR3 nucleotides read TGTGCCAGCAGCGCCGGACTAGTTGCCGAGCAGTACTTC. This codes for CASSAGLVAEQYF. Full variable domain (missing parts from reference TRBV9 and TRBJ2-7): DSGVTQTPKHLITATGQRVTLRCSPRSGDLSVYWYQQSLDQGLQFLIQYYNGEERAKGNILERFSAQQFPDLHSELNLSSLELGDSALYFCASSAGLVAEQYFGPGTRLTVT.

The gene calls are TRBV25-1 and TRBJ2-7; 8 bases match TRBD1. CDR3 length equals 15 residues. V shed 2 bases and J 3 bases; nucleotides not matched to a gene: 6. CDR1 and CDR2 (germline): MGHDK, SYGVNS. CDR3 residues: CASSEGQGRVYEQYF. The CDR3 nucleotides are TGTGCCAGCAGTGAAGGACAGGGTAGAGTCTACGAGCAGTACTTC.

The rearrangement joins TRBV27 to TRBJ1-5; D not resolved. Germline values: CDR1 MNHEY, CDR2 SMNVEV (reference sequence). The CDR3 sequence is 14 residues long. Trimming took 0 bases from V and 5 from J, leaving 8 bases between them. Written as DNA, the CDR3 is TGTGCCAGCAGTTTATCCGGGCCCCATCAGCCCCAGCATTTT. It codes for CASSLSGPHQPQHF.

The V gene is TRBV5-1, the J gene TRBJ1-1, with TRBD1 identical over 7 bases. J was trimmed by 4 bases and V by 3 bases; bases with no gene match: 6. The CDR3 is 14 amino acids. Germline V gene lookup returns CDR1 SGHRS and CDR2 YFSETQ. The CDR3 DNA sequence: TGCGCCAGCAGCTCCACAGGGGATAGCACTGAAGCTTTCTTT. Its translation is CASSSTGDSTEAFF.

The genes are TRBV29-1 and TRBJ1-2, with 9 bases that match TRBD1. CDR1 SQVTM and CDR2 ANQGSEA come from the germline V gene. This CDR3 spans 13 amino acids. Trimming took 7 bases from V and 6 from J; bases not matched to a gene: 9. CDR3 residues: CSAPGQGRDGYTF. For the CDR3, the DNA is TGCAGCGCCCCTGGACAGGGGAGGGATGGCTACACCTTC.

The rearrangement joins TRBV10-3 to TRBJ2-7; D possibly corresponds to TRBD1 (7 bases). This CDR3 region has 13 residues. Germline CDR1 reads ENHRY; CDR2 reads SYGVKD. With 6 bases removed from V and 5 bases from J, the gap between germline ends came to 14 bases. For the CDR3, the DNA is TGTGCCATCAGCGGAGGAGGGGGCCACGAGCAGTACTTC. Protein product: CAISGGGGHEQYF.

This chain connects TRBV4-1 to TRBJ2-2; maybe TRBD1 (5 bases). This CDR3 contains 16 residues. Germline lookup yields CDR1 MGHRA and CDR2 YSYEKL. V was cut by 4 bases and J by 0 bases, with 12 bases left in between. The CDR3 loop reads CASSLQGHPNTGELFF. As DNA, the CDR3 is TGCGCCAGCAGCCTGCAGGGCCACCCGAACACCGGGGAGCTGTTTTTT.

This chain joins TRBV28 and TRBJ2-2; unclear D gene. Trimming shortened V by 7 bases and J by 7 bases, and 16 bases separated the two germline ends. Germline CDR1 MDHEN, CDR2 SYDVKM. The length of the CDR3 is 14 residues. The CDR3 nucleotides read TGTGCCAGCACCCTATACACCCTTGGCGGGGAGCTGTTTTTT. Translated: CASTLYTLGGELFF.